This entry lists 15 T cell receptor beta chains sequenced from one sample in a study of T cell responses to AZD1222 COVID-19 vaccine. The method was immunoSEQ multiplex PCR; TCRdb's version includes in-frame clones alone and lacks a portion of them. The sample lists 120,000 to 150,000 clones, 85% to 95% occurring once. This specimen was peripheral blood, taken on day 0 of AZD1222 vaccination. Source of these receptors: an adult in good health.

The chain couples TRBV19 to TRBJ2-3, with D perhaps given as TRBD1 or TRBD2 (5 bases each). The V end was cut by 10 bases, the J end by 2 bases, with 10 bases between. CDR3 length: 12 residues. CDR1 is LNHDA, CDR2 SQIVND, per germline (reference sequence). The CDR3 coding sequence is TGTGCCACACGGGACCTCACAGATACGCAGTATTTT. It specifies CATRDLTDTQYF.

This rearrangement joins TRBV18 to TRBJ1-5; the D is unclear. Trimming removed 3 bases at V and 0 bases at J, with 6 bases between. The CDR3 runs 14 residues. CDR1 is KGHSH, CDR2 LQKENI, per germline. In DNA form, the CDR3 reads TGTGCCAGCTCACCCCCTTATAGCAATCAGCCCCAGCATTTT. As protein: CASSPPYSNQPQHF.

The chain joins TRBV12-5 to TRBJ2-1; 10 positions match TRBD1. Germline assignment: CDR1 LGHNT and CDR2 FRNRAP. The CDR3 sequence is 13 residues long. This chain's CDR3 is CGSGTGVLNEQFF. CDR3 coding DNA: TGTGGCTCCGGGACAGGGGTCCTCAATGAGCAGTTCTTC.

V is TRBV12-3 or TRBV12-4 and J is TRBJ2-1; the D is unclear. CDR3 size: 13 residues. V was shortened by 7 bases and J by 8 bases, with 15 bases between the two germline ends. CDR3: CASTSLDGDEQFF. In nucleotides, the CDR3 is TGTGCCAGCACTTCTCTAGACGGCGATGAGCAGTTCTTC.

This clone was seen a single time. The chain has TRBV3-1 (or the pseudogene TRBV3-2) and TRBJ1-1; D gene ambiguous. Germline CDR1 and CDR2: LGHDT and YNNKEL (reference sequence). This CDR3 has 14 residues. Between the trimmed V and J ends, which lost 3 bases and 1 base, there was a span of 9 bases. The CDR3 sequence: CASSHQEQNTEAFF. As DNA, the CDR3 is TGTGCCAGCAGCCACCAAGAACAGAACACTGAAGCTTTCTTT.

This rearrangement joins TRBV15 to TRBJ1-5, with D possibly TRBD1 on 5 matching bases. The CDR3 is 18 residues long. The ends were cut back, 4 bases at V and 0 bases at J, with 19 bases in the middle. Germline loops: CDR1 LNHNV, CDR2 YYDKDF (reference sequence). The CDR3 loop reads CATSTDRIGVDSNQPQHF. Written as DNA, the CDR3 is TGTGCCACCAGCACGGACCGAATAGGGGTGGATAGCAATCAGCCCCAGCATTTT. The full variable domain, rest sourced from reference TRBV15 and TRBJ1-5, is DAMVIQNPRYQVTQFGKPVTLSCSQTLNHNVMYWYQQKSSQAPKLLFHYYDKDFNNEADTPDNFQSRRPNTSFCFLDIRSPGLGDTAMYLCATSTDRIGVDSNQPQHFGDGTRLSIL.

This chain connects TRBV7-2 to TRBJ2-7; D unclear. CDR3 length: 13 residues. Trimming removed 5 bases at V and 2 bases at J, with 10 bases between. CDR1 SGHTA and CDR2 FQGNSA come from the germline V gene. The CDR3 coding sequence is TGTGCCAGCAGCCCCGCGGTTACCTACGAGCAGTACTTC. As protein: CASSPAVTYEQYF.

This chain connects TRBV9 to TRBJ1-2, with TRBD1 identical over 9 bases. Germline trimming cut 0 bases from V and 6 bases from J; bases unmatched to any gene: 3. The length of the CDR3 is 14 residues. The germline V gene encodes CDR1 SGDLS and CDR2 YYNGEE. The CDR3 nucleotides are TGTGCCAGCAGCGTAGTGGGACAGGGCCATGGCTACACCTTC. Protein product: CASSVVGQGHGYTF.

The chain is built from TRBV12-3 or TRBV12-4 and TRBJ2-1; D is unclear. V lost 3 bases and J lost 9, with 6 bases in between. The CDR3 totals 11 residues. CDR3 sequence reads: CASSLRSEQFF. CDR3 DNA sequence: TGTGCCAGCAGTTTGCGGAGTGAGCAGTTCTTC.

V and J are TRBV2 and TRBJ2-1, with no clear D. The CDR3 contains 13 residues. V lost 7 bases, J lost 6 bases, and 13 bases lay in between. Germline V gene lookup returns CDR1 SNHLY and CDR2 FYNNEI. The CDR3 loop reads CASTRIGSNEQFF. As DNA, the CDR3 is TGTGCCAGCACAAGGATAGGAAGCAATGAGCAGTTCTTC.

CDR3 sequence reads: CASSHDQGPNNEQFF. In DNA form, the CDR3 reads TGTGCCAGCAGCCACGATCAGGGGCCAAACAATGAGCAGTTCTTC. The chain combines TRBV6-5 with TRBJ2-1; TRBD1 might be the D (6 bases). Germline V gene data show CDR1 as MNHEY and CDR2 as SVGAGI. The germline V and J ends were trimmed by 6 bases and 5 bases, with 17 bases remaining between them. The CDR3 is 15 amino acids.

The V and J genes are TRBV2 and TRBJ2-1, with 11 bases matching TRBD2. Germline values: CDR1 SNHLY, CDR2 FYNNEI. The CDR3 contains 15 residues. V was clipped by 6 bases and J by 2 bases; unmatched bases: 3. The CDR3 nucleotides read TGTGCCAGCAGGATACTAGCGGGGGCCTACAATGAGCAGTTCTTC. Protein product: CASRILAGAYNEQFF.

In this sample, this clone turned up once. The J gene is TRBJ1-1, the V gene TRBV4-3, with D maybe TRBD1 (5 bases). CDR3 size: 15 residues. V was shortened by 4 bases and J by 2 bases, with 14 bases between the two germline ends. Per germline, CDR1 LGHNA and CDR2 YSLEER. The CDR3 spells CASSPSADSNTEAFF. DNA for the CDR3: TGCGCCAGCAGCCCATCCGCCGACAGTAACACTGAAGCTTTCTTT.

The chain combines TRBV18 with TRBJ2-3, with D hard to call. The CDR3 has 13 residues. The germline CDR1 and CDR2 sequences are KGHSH and LQKENI. The V end was cut by 2 bases, the J end by 2 bases, with 5 bases between. CDR3 nucleotide sequence: TGTGCCAGCTCACCAGGGTTCACAGATACGCAGTATTTT. Encoded protein: CASSPGFTDTQYF.

V usage is TRBV10-3 and J usage is TRBJ1-2, with no clear D. Trimming left V 2 bases short and J 1 base short, with 11 bases between. Looked up from germline, CDR1 is ENHRY and CDR2 is SYGVKD. This CDR3 is 15 amino acids long. The CDR3: CAISEENRHNYGYTF. The CDR3 DNA reads as TGTGCCATCAGTGAGGAAAACCGCCATAACTATGGCTACACCTTC.